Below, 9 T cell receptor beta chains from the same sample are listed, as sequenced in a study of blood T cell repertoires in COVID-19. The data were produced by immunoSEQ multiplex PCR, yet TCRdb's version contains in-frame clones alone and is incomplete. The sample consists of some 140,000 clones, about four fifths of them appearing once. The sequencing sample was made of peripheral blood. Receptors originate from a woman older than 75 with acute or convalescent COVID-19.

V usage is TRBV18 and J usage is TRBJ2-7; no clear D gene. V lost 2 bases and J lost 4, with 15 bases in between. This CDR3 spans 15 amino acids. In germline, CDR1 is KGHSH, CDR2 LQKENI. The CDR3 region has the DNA TGTGCCAGCTCACCAGGCCCGCAACATGCTTACGAGCAGTACTTC. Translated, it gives CASSPGPQHAYEQYF.

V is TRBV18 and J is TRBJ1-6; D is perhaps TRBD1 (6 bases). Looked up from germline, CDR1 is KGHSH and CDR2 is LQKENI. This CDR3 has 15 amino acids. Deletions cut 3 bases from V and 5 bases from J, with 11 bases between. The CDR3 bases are TGTGCCAGCTCACCCGGGACAATAGATAATTCACCCCTCCACTTT. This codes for CASSPGTIDNSPLHF.

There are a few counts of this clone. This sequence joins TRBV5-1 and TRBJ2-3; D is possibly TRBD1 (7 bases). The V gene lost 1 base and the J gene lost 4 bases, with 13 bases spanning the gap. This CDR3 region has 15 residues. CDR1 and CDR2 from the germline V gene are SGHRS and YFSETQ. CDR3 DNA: TGCGCCAGCAGCTTGTGGCAGGGGGGCCCAGATACGCAGTATTTT. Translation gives CASSLWQGGPDTQYF.

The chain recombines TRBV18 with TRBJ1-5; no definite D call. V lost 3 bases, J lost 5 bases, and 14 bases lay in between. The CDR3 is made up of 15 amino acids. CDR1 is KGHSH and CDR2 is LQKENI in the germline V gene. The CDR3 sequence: CASSPRESKDQPQHF. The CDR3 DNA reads TGTGCCAGCTCACCCCGAGAGTCTAAAGATCAGCCCCAGCATTTT.

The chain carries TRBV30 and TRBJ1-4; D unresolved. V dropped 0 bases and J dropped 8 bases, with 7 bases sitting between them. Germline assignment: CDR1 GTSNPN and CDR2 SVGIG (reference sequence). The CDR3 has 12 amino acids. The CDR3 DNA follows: TGTGCCTGGAGTGTAACGAGGGAAAAACTGTTTTTT. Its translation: CAWSVTREKLFF. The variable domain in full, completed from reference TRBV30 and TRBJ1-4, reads SQTIHQWPATLVQPVGSPLSLECTVEGTSNPNLYWYRQAAGRGLQLLFYSVGIGQISSEVPQNLSASRPQDRQFILSSKKLLLSDSGFYLCAWSVTREKLFFGSGTQLSVL.

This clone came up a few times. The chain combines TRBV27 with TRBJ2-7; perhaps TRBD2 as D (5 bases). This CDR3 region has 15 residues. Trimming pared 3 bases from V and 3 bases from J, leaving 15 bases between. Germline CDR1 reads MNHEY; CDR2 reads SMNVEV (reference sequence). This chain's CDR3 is CASSFDTRAGYEQYF. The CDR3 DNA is TGTGCCAGCAGTTTTGACACCCGGGCGGGCTACGAGCAGTACTTC.

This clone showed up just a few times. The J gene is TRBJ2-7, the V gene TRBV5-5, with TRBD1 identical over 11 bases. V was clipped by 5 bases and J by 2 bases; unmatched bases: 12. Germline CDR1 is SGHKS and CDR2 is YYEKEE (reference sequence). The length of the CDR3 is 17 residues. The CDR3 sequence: CASRRVPVGQGAYEQYF. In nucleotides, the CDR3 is TGTGCCAGCAGACGAGTGCCGGTGGGACAGGGGGCCTACGAGCAGTACTTC.

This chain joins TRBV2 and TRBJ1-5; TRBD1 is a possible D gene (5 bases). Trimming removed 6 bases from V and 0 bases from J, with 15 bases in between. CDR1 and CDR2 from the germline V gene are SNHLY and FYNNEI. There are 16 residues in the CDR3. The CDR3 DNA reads TGTGCCAGCAGAGGGGTTAAGGGGAATAGCAATCAGCCCCAGCATTTT. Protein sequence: CASRGVKGNSNQPQHF.

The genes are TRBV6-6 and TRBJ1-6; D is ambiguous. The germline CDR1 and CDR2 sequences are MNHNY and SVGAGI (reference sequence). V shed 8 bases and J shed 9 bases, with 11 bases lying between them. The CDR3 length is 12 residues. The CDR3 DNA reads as TGTGCCAGCCGTCAAGAGGCTTCACCCCTCCACTTT. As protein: CASRQEASPLHF.